The T cell receptor beta chain under discussion was sequenced for a study of post-analysis software for immune sequencing data. Study background: In terms of disease course, relapsing-remitting, secondary progressive and progressive-relapsing multiple sclerosis were included. Study-wide results and limits: With F measure, samples from one preparation batch clustered together strongly. Roughly 5 TRBV segments (TRBV5-6, TRBV5-1 and TRBV20-1 among them) occurred more frequently in patients than in controls. Controls had significantly higher normalized Chao1 diversity than multiple sclerosis patients.

TCR beta cDNA libraries had unique molecular identifiers. There were roughly 0.9 to 10 million T cells, and approximately 480,000 cDNA molecules came from them. Each CDR3 protein gets one entry after TCRdb re-called the PCR reads with MiXCR. The repertoire holds fewer than 850,000 distinct CDR3 sequences, with 46% as singletons. A note on this clonotype: What it recognizes is unknown.

The V gene's germline CDR1 is SGHNT and CDR2 YENEEA. Trimming pared 5 bases from V and 1 base from J, leaving 18 bases between. The CDR3 totals 16 residues. The chain employs TRBV11-3 and TRBJ2-7; D might be TRBD1 (5 bases). Sequencing was done on a sample of blood. This clonotype originated in a girl aged 10-17 years with multiple sclerosis. CDR3 coding DNA: TGTGCCAGCAGCGAAAAACAGGTCTCCTCTTCCTACGAGCAGTACTTC. Translated: CASSEKQVSSSYEQYF. The full variable domain, in which reference TRBV11-3 and TRBJ2-7 provide the parts outside the CDR3, is EAGVVQSPRYKIIEKKQPVAFWCNPISGHNTLYWYLQNLGQGPELLIRYENEEAVDDSQLPKDRFSAERLKGVDSTLKIQPAELGDSAVYLCASSEKQVSSSYEQYFGPGTRLTVT.